These T cell receptor beta chains were read from a single sample in a study of T cell responses to AZD1222 COVID-19 vaccine. Produced via immunoSEQ multiplex PCR; TCRdb's table is partial and in-frame only. The sample comprises roughly 150,000 clones, 80% to 90% of which are singletons, and approximately 7.2% rests with the top ten. The sequences come from peripheral blood, collected on day 0 of AZD1222 vaccination. These receptors were taken from an adult in good health. Each CDR3 is given with its conserved first and last residue. D genes are given only for firm matches. Size tells how often a clone was seen (once, few, many) or the class of an expanded clone, and some rows leave it out.

D,size,V,J,CDR3,DNA
-,-,TRBV24-1,TRBJ2-1,CATSDYATRIGGKFF,TGTGCCACCAGTGATTACGCGACACGGATCGGAGGGAAGTTCTTC
TRBD1,-,TRBV27,TRBJ1-5,CASSRTGYSNQPQHF,TGTGCCAGCAGTCGGACAGGTTATAGCAATCAGCCCCAGCATTTT
-,few,TRBV6-2/TRBV6-3,TRBJ1-4,CASSLQGSTNEKLFF,TGTGCCAGCAGTTTGCAGGGCTCAACTAATGAAAAACTGTTTTTT
-,-,TRBV6-5,TRBJ1-2,CASSYFGAGGYGYTF,TGTGCCAGCAGTTACTTCGGGGCGGGGGGCTATGGCTACACCTTC
-,-,TRBV5-6,TRBJ1-6,CASSRLGQNNSPLHF,TGTGCCAGCAGCCGTCTAGGACAGAACAATTCACCCCTCCACTTT
TRBD1,-,TRBV5-1,TRBJ1-5,CASSLGGQGQPQHF,TGCGCCAGCAGCTTGGGGGGACAGGGGCAGCCCCAGCATTTT
TRBD1,-,TRBV12-5,TRBJ2-2,CASRTGGNTGELFF,TGTGCTAGTCGGACAGGGGGTAACACCGGGGAGCTGTTTTTT
-,-,TRBV28,TRBJ2-3,CASSLETDTQYF,TGTGCCAGCAGTTTAGAAACAGATACGCAGTATTTT
-,-,TRBV7-2,TRBJ2-7,CASSLGGPYEQYF,TGTGCCAGCAGCTTAGGGGGTCCGTACGAGCAGTACTTC
-,once,TRBV19,TRBJ2-7,CASSIGAGEQYF,TGTGCCAGTAGTATTGGGGCGGGCGAGCAGTACTTC
-,-,TRBV7-9,TRBJ2-7,CASSLEKGEQYF,TGTGCCAGCAGCTTAGAAAAGGGGGAGCAGTACTTC
-,once,TRBV5-4,TRBJ2-3,CASSLDAGWGTDTQYF,TGTGCCAGCAGCTTGGATGCGGGGTGGGGTACAGATACGCAGTATTTT
-,-,TRBV28,TRBJ2-7,CATSGEQLREQYF,TGTGCCACCTCAGGGGAACAACTACGAGAGCAGTACTTC
-,-,TRBV5-4,TRBJ1-2,CASSLGRTVYGYTF,TGTGCCAGCAGCTTGGGCAGGACAGTCTATGGCTACACCTTC
TRBD1,-,TRBV9,TRBJ2-7,CASSVGQRTGSLLEQYF,TGTGCCAGCAGCGTAGGACAAAGGACAGGGAGTCTTCTCGAGCAGTACTTC
-,-,TRBV5-1,TRBJ2-3,CASSPSGQSTDTQYF,TGCGCCAGCAGCCCGAGCGGACAAAGCACAGATACGCAGTATTTT
-,-,TRBV27,TRBJ1-5,CASSVAYSNQPQHF,TGTGCCAGCAGTGTCGCATATAGCAATCAGCCCCAGCATTTT
TRBD2,-,TRBV6-5,TRBJ2-3,CASRHSGGQADTQYF,TGTGCCAGCAGGCACAGCGGGGGGCAAGCAGATACGCAGTATTTT
-,-,TRBV4-3,TRBJ2-7,CASSQDLVYEQYF,TGCGCCAGCAGCCAAGATTTGGTCTACGAGCAGTACTTC
-,-,TRBV7-2,TRBJ1-5,CASSLAYMSVDQPQHF,TGTGCCAGCAGCTTAGCGTATATGTCGGTAGATCAGCCCCAGCATTTT
TRBD1,once,TRBV6-5,TRBJ1-2,CASRQGVSYGYTF,TGTGCCAGCCGTCAGGGGGTCAGCTATGGCTACACCTTC
-,-,TRBV27,TRBJ2-1,CASSLWSDGPPHEQFF,TGTGCCAGCAGTTTATGGTCGGATGGGCCGCCCCATGAGCAGTTCTTC
TRBD2,-,TRBV5-4,TRBJ2-6,CASSFGLAGTSGANVLTF,TGTGCCAGCAGCTTTGGCCTAGCGGGGACCTCTGGGGCCAACGTCCTGACTTTC
-,-,TRBV24-1,TRBJ2-2,CATSDFNYRNTGELFF,TGTGCCACCAGTGATTTCAACTACCGGAACACCGGGGAGCTGTTTTTT
TRBD1,-,TRBV18,TRBJ1-2,CASSPEGQGGGYTF,TGTGCCAGCTCACCAGAGGGACAGGGCGGGGGCTACACCTTC
TRBD1,-,TRBV6-2/TRBV6-3,TRBJ1-1,CASSYSAGGDTEAFF,TGTGCCAGCAGTTACTCGGCAGGGGGGGACACTGAAGCTTTCTTT
-,-,TRBV28,TRBJ1-1,CASSLGGGKGTEAFF,TGTGCCAGCAGTTTAGGTGGAGGAAAAGGCACTGAAGCTTTCTTT
TRBD1,-,TRBV29-1,TRBJ1-5,CSVMTGAGNQPQHF,TGCAGCGTTATGACAGGGGCCGGCAATCAGCCCCAGCATTTT
TRBD1,-,TRBV2,TRBJ1-4,CASTYPYRGLEKLFF,TGTGCCAGCACCTACCCCTACAGGGGGCTTGAAAAACTGTTTTTT
-,-,TRBV7-8,TRBJ2-1,CASSPIGLSEQFF,TGTGCCAGCAGCCCTATAGGACTAAGTGAGCAGTTCTTC
-,-,TRBV24-1,TRBJ2-1,CATSDTTGTPWDNEQFF,TGTGCCACCAGTGATACGACCGGGACCCCCTGGGACAATGAGCAGTTCTTC
-,-,TRBV9,TRBJ1-6,CASSSEGGRDSPLHF,TGTGCCAGCAGCTCCGAGGGGGGGAGAGATTCACCCCTCCACTTT
-,-,TRBV7-6,TRBJ2-6,CASSLVLGQSSQHSGANVLTF,TGTGCCAGCAGCTTAGTTCTTGGACAGTCATCACAACACTCTGGGGCCAACGTCCTGACTTTC
-,-,TRBV27,TRBJ1-4,CASTTTGTVEKLFF,TGTGCCAGCACCACTACCGGGACCGTTGAAAAACTGTTTTTT
TRBD1,-,TRBV5-6,TRBJ2-2,CASSLIVGTANTGELFF,TGTGCCAGCAGCTTGATCGTAGGGACAGCGAACACCGGGGAGCTGTTTTTT
TRBD2,-,TRBV6-2/TRBV6-3,TRBJ2-5,CASSLLAGVQETQYF,TGTGCCAGCAGCCTCCTAGCGGGGGTACAAGAGACCCAGTACTTC
-,-,TRBV6-5,TRBJ1-4,CASSYRWSTNEKLFF,TGTGCCAGCAGTTACCGGTGGTCAACTAATGAAAAACTGTTTTTT